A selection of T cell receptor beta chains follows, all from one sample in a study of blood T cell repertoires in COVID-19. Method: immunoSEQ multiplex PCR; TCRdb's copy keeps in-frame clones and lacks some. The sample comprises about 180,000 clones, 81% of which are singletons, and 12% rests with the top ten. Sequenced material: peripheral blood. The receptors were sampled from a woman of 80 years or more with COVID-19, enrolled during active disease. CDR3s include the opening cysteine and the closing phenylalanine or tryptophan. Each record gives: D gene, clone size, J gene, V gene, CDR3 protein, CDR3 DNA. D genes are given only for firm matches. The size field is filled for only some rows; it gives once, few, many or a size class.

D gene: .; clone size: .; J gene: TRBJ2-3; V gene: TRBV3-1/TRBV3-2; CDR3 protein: CASSPWGPTDTQYF; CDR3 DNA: TGTGCCAGCAGCCCCTGGGGGCCCACAGATACGCAGTATTTT
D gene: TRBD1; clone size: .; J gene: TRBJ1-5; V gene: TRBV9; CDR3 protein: CASSSRGEGNQPQHF; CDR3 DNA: TGTGCCAGCAGCTCCAGGGGGGAGGGCAATCAGCCCCAGCATTTT
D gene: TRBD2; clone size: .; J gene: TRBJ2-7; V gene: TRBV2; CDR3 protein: CASSVTSGTYEQYF; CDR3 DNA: TGTGCCAGCAGTGTGACTAGCGGCACCTACGAGCAGTACTTC
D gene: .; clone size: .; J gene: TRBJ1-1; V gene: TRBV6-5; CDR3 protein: CASRGEITEAFF; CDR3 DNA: TGTGCCAGCCGCGGGGAGATCACTGAAGCTTTCTTT
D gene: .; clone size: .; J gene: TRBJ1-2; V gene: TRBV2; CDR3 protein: CASSGRTIGYGYTF; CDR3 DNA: TGTGCCAGCAGTGGACGGACAATCGGCTATGGCTACACCTTC
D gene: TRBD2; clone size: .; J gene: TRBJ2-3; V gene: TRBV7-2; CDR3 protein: CASSLEGLAGGADTQYF; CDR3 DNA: TGTGCCAGCAGCTTAGAGGGACTAGCGGGAGGGGCAGATACGCAGTATTTT
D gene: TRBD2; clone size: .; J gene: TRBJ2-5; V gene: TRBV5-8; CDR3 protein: CASSLAGGPTETQYF; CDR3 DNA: TGTGCCAGCAGCTTGGCGGGGGGGCCGACAGAGACCCAGTACTTC
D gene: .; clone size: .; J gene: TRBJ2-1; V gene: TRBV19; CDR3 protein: CASTGGTHNEQFF; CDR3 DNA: TGTGCCAGTACGGGGGGCACCCACAATGAGCAGTTCTTC
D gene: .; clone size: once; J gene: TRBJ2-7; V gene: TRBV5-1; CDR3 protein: CASSPTGPSSYEQYF; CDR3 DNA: TGCGCCAGCAGCCCAACAGGGCCCAGCTCCTACGAGCAGTACTTC
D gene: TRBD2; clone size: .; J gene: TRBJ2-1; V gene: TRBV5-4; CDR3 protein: CASSPWTSPNEQFF; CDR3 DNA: TGTGCCAGCAGCCCGTGGACTAGCCCCAATGAGCAGTTCTTC
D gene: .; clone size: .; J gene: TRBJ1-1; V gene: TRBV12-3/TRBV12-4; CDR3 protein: CASSRKTGEAFF; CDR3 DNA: TGTGCCAGCAGTCGGAAGACAGGTGAAGCTTTCTTT
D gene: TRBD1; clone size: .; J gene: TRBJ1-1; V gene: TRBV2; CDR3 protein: CASTSRQGNTEAFF; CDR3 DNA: TGTGCCAGCACTTCCAGACAGGGGAACACTGAAGCTTTCTTT